This TCR beta chain emerged from a study of blood T cells in healthy people across ages. On this clonotype: The target antigen is unknown.

Per germline, CDR1 SQVTM and CDR2 ANQGSEA. V lost 1 base to trimming and J lost 4 bases, with 13 bases between them. CDR3 length equals 14 residues. A second roughly 6 to 11 cycle PCR used barcoded and J-beta primers. TCRdb re-analysed the 5' RACE reads in MiXCR, keeping a single row per CDR3 protein. The sample has roughly 730,000 distinct CDR3 sequences; roughly 56% are singletons. General observations from the study: In long-lived donors, naive CD4+ cell counts and diversity exceeded those of aged donors. Diversity figures based on one million T cells were deemed too low.

Caucasian individuals from Russia who were healthy and aged about 6 to 95 acted as donors. The J gene is TRBJ2-5, the V gene TRBV29-1; D may be TRBD1 (5 bases). This clonotype originated in a man in his forties in good health. Sequenced material: blood. The CDR3 loop reads CSVEGLGRAETQYF. CDR3 DNA sequence: TGCAGCGTTGAAGGGTTAGGCAGGGCAGAGACCCAGTACTTC.